This T cell receptor (beta chain) was recorded in a study of quantifying T cell responses using KT2 cells. In the study overall: RNA was reverse transcribed with TCR alpha and beta constant-region primers. The T4 ligation step was estimated to exceed 9% efficiency under optimum conditions. Study-wide points: KT2 sequence counts showed saturation when very many KT2 cells were spiked in. The number of KT2 alpha and beta sequences was a linear function of input KT2 cells.

Known numbers of the T cell clone KT2 were added to PBMC. This CDR3 spans 13 amino acids. Trimming took 5 bases from V and 6 from J, leaving 13 bases between them. Germline assignment: CDR1 SGHTA and CDR2 FQGNSA. There are many counts of this clonotype. The antigen remains unidentified. The cDNA 3' end received a ligated oligonucleotide with a UMI. First-round PCR used approximately 4 cycles and beta primers RC1.1 and RC1.2 covering TRBC1 and TRBC2. TCRdb processed the UMI-ligation and nested PCR reads anew with MiXCR; each CDR3 protein has one entry. The repertoire holds 52,000 or so distinct CDR3 sequences, with about 12% as singletons.

The receptor was isolated from a human donor. The V gene is TRBV7-2, the J gene TRBJ1-2; D remains unclear. The sequencing input was PBMCs spiked with cells of the T cell clone KT2. CDR3 in DNA: TGTGCCAGCAGCCCAGGACGGCGGCATGGCTACACCTTC. Its protein is CASSPGRRHGYTF.